One T cell receptor beta chain is described in this entry. This clone's antigen is unknown. No much larger clone is present one base from it, and per-base qualities are unavailable. Every donor was a healthy Caucasian. Three pairs of female monozygotic twins, all aged roughly 18 to 29 years, were included in the twin cohort. Positive isolation kits from Invitrogen were used to isolate CD4+ and CD8+ T cell populations. Libraries came from 5' RACE. The sequencer listed for this sample is Illumina HiSeq 2000. A universal primer binding site was introduced by template switching, and a unique molecular identifier was present in the final cDNA, enabling accurate counting of TCR cDNA molecules. First-strand cDNA for TCR alpha and beta chains was synthesized from specific primers in the conserved constant-segment region. To control for contamination, every cDNA library carried two barcodes: a SMART-Mk sample barcode plus Illumina barcodes. TruSeq adapter sequences and Illumina sample barcodes were added in two successive PCR steps. The TCR alpha and beta cDNA libraries were sequenced on the Illumina HiSeq platform using custom primers. Turning to the authors' computational methods: Raw reads were processed with MiGEC to extract unique molecular identifiers, and MiXCR was used to determine CDR3 positions. Recombination models were inferred per individual with the repgenHMM and IGoR tools using an EM algorithm. Shared clonotype analysis was performed with the tcR package in R, normalizing sharing by the product of cloneset sizes. To study raw recombination free of thymic and clonal selection effects, out-of-frame nonproductive sequences were analyzed. Through fastp at Q25 and MiXCR, TCRdb rebuilt clones from the public reads, retaining in-frame beta chains. CDR3 protein duplicates are merged, each entry listing the most common genes and DNA. TCRdb, rather than the study authors, made the V and J calls. Across this sample there are approximately 230,000 distinct CDR3 sequences, with 6% to 7% seen only once. Roughly 15% of the sample lies in the top ten.

These data are taken from a study of identical twins (dated by TCRdb to about 2016). Notes on the research overall: To test whether fetal clonotypes persist, the study used deep sequencing on TCR alpha and beta repertoires from monozygotic twins, unrelated adults of various ages, and cord blood. To rule out contamination, replicate twin experiments were performed at different times with different library preparation protocols. Overall study outcomes, separate from this receptor: Because the same donors could not be followed over many years, the conclusions depended on cross-sectional statistical analysis. Fewer insertions were carried by abundant cord blood beta clonotypes; a weaker similar trend was observed in young adult naive repertoires, while no such trend was observed in memory repertoires. Zero-insertion analyses could be partly confounded by invariant T cells such as MAIT and iNKT, though diverse VJ usage argued against such confounding for most clonotypes. In monozygotic twins, recombination models systematically underestimated out-of-frame TCR alpha sharing, but the models matched the sharing seen between unrelated individuals. Out-of-frame TCR alpha sequences shared between twins showed an excess of low generation-probability sequences compared with coincidental sharing between unrelated individuals. A weaker excess of twin sharing was found in beta out-of-frame sequences because the signal-to-noise ratio was lowered by fewer shared sequences.

Deletion took 4 bases off V and 5 bases off J, with a span of 15 bases between the germline ends. From the cysteine up to the phenylalanine, the CDR3 has a length of 15 residues. Only the CDR3 region is kept as DNA, spanning 45 bases read in frame from base 1. The germline V gene (reference sequence) specifies SEHNR as CDR1 and FQNEAQ as CDR2. This sample also belongs to another study, concerning T cells expressing NK-cell markers. The second study's authors report: Three sorted T-cell subsets (CD3+CD56+NKG2C+, CD3+CD56+NKG2C- and CD3+CD56-NKG2C+) from several donors had their TCR beta-chain repertoires profiled. Among the eight sequenced donors, only one was HCMV-seronegative, while the other seven were HCMV-seropositive. To restrict sorting to alphabetaTCR-expressing T cells, an anti-gammadeltaTCR antibody was added in several experiments. In over 5 donors, the dominant CD3+CD56+NKG2C+ clonotypes were among the top 10 CD8+ clonotypes and accounted for roughly 1.0-8% of CD8+ T cells. Those dominant clonotypes were again the most abundant among CD3+CD56-NKG2C+ cells in several donors, at roughly 25-60.1%. It remained unclear whether the expanded NKG2C-expressing T cell clones were specific for HCMV antigens. The study sequenced eight donors, all healthy volunteers chosen at random: three men and five women. A commercial ELISA kit detecting HCMV-specific IgG in serum was used to determine HCMV serostatus. MIGEC was used to demultiplex reads and group the reads by UMI, and MiTCR was used to assemble and quantify clonotypes. Only TCR cDNA sequences supported by at least two reads were kept to exclude erroneous sequences. The tcR package was used for downstream repertoire analysis, and clonotypes were matched between fractions using CDR3 nucleotide sequence together with V segment. VDJmatch was used to annotate antigen specificity against VDJdb, with one amino acid substitution in CDR3 permitted.

The sequencing input was CD8+ T cells sorted from blood. The receptor was derived from a woman aged 18 to 35 in good health. The sequence is built from TRBV7-9 and TRBJ2-1; the D gene remains uncertain. The sequenced DNA is TGTGCCAGCAGCTACTCGTCTGCGAGGAACAATGAGCAGTTCTTC. This codes for CASSYSSARNNEQFF. Extended through the reference TRBV7-9 and TRBJ2-1 proteins, this CDR3 yields the full variable domain: DTGVSQNPRHKITKRGQNVTFRCDPISEHNRLYWYRQTLGQGPEFLTYFQNEAQLEKSRLLSDRFSAERPKGSFSTLEIQRTEQGDSAMYLCASSYSSARNNEQFFGPGTRLTVL.